This T cell receptor beta chain derives from a study of lymphopenia after photon versus proton radiotherapy. On this clone itself: Its antigen is currently unknown.

Study outcomes and limitations: After lymphocyte nadir, photon-treated repertoires showed oligoclonal expansion, especially CD8+ Temra. Relative stability marked proton patients; photon patients lost diversity and naive cells. A bigger post-nadir fall in TCR diversity correlated inversely with survival time in deceased patients.

Assay used: immunoSEQ multiplex PCR; TCRdb lists only in-frame clones, some missing. The sample consists of thousands of clones, roughly 80% of them appearing once. The CDR3 runs to 14 residues. Looked up from germline, CDR1 is MDHEN and CDR2 is SYDVKM. The V and J ends lost 2 bases and 5 bases, in that order; junction bases with no gene match: 0. The chain joins TRBV28 to TRBJ1-4; 9 nucleotides match TRBD1. The sequencing used peripheral blood, collected from a patient treated with photon-based radiotherapy. This TCR came from a man aged 25 to 40 with gastric cancer. The CDR3 region is CASSLGTGNEKLFF. CDR3 bases: TGTGCCAGCAGTTTAGGGACAGGGAATGAAAAACTGTTTTTT.